A selection of T cell receptor beta chains follows, all from one sample in a study of CD8+ T cells in alopecia areata. Clones were read by immunoSEQ multiplex PCR, and TCRdb kept only the in-frame ones, dropping some. The table lists about 30,000 clones, about three fifths of them singletons, with roughly 18% in the top ten. The sequenced sample consisted of NKG2D-high CD8+ T cells sorted from blood. Source of these receptors: a human donor with alopecia areata. Both conserved end residues are part of each CDR3. Each record gives: D gene, J gene, V gene, clone size, CDR3 protein, CDR3 DNA. D genes are given only for firm matches. Where a row states a size, it is once, few, many or the class of an expanded clone; other rows omit it.

d_gene: -; j_gene: TRBJ2-7; v_gene: TRBV19; abundance: -; CDR3aa: CASSWDGYSYEQYF; CDR3nt: TGTGCCAGTAGTTGGGACGGATACTCCTACGAGCAGTACTTC
d_gene: TRBD2; j_gene: TRBJ2-3; v_gene: TRBV6-5; abundance: -; CDR3aa: CASSGLAGTDTQYF; CDR3nt: TGTGCCAGCAGCGGACTAGCGGGCACAGATACGCAGTATTTT
d_gene: TRBD2; j_gene: TRBJ2-7; v_gene: TRBV6-5; abundance: -; CDR3aa: CASSSGGARSYEQYF; CDR3nt: TGTGCCAGCAGTTCGGGGGGGGCCCGCTCCTACGAGCAGTACTTC
d_gene: TRBD2; j_gene: TRBJ2-7; v_gene: TRBV28; abundance: -; CDR3aa: CASTATASGDYEQYF; CDR3nt: TGTGCCAGCACCGCAACAGCTAGCGGAGACTACGAGCAGTACTTC
d_gene: -; j_gene: TRBJ1-5; v_gene: TRBV27; abundance: -; CDR3aa: CASSLSAGQPQHF; CDR3nt: TGTGCCAGCAGTTTATCGGCAGGTCAGCCCCAGCATTTT
d_gene: -; j_gene: TRBJ1-1; v_gene: TRBV7-9; abundance: -; CDR3aa: CASSAIPQENTEAFF; CDR3nt: TGTGCCAGCAGCGCCATACCCCAGGAGAACACTGAAGCTTTCTTT
d_gene: -; j_gene: TRBJ2-7; v_gene: TRBV7-9; abundance: -; CDR3aa: CASSLGVLGEQYF; CDR3nt: TGTGCCAGCAGCTTAGGGGTTTTAGGCGAGCAGTACTTC
d_gene: TRBD1; j_gene: TRBJ1-4; v_gene: TRBV7-9; abundance: -; CDR3aa: CASSLVASGGQGEKLFF; CDR3nt: TGTGCCAGCAGCTTAGTAGCGTCGGGGGGACAGGGAGAAAAACTGTTTTTT
d_gene: TRBD1; j_gene: TRBJ2-7; v_gene: TRBV5-6; abundance: -; CDR3aa: CASSKGQGIGSYEQYF; CDR3nt: TGTGCCAGCAGTAAGGGACAGGGGATTGGGTCCTACGAGCAGTACTTC
d_gene: -; j_gene: TRBJ2-1; v_gene: TRBV30; abundance: -; CDR3aa: CAWSYRLSRYNEQFF; CDR3nt: TGTGCCTGGAGTTACCGGTTATCACGGTACAATGAGCAGTTCTTC
d_gene: -; j_gene: TRBJ2-2; v_gene: TRBV5-6; abundance: -; CDR3aa: CASSEANTGELFF; CDR3nt: TGTGCCAGCAGCGAGGCGAACACCGGGGAGCTGTTTTTT
d_gene: -; j_gene: TRBJ1-2; v_gene: TRBV27; abundance: few; CDR3aa: CASSFSRSYGYTF; CDR3nt: TGTGCCAGCAGTTTCTCGAGGTCCTATGGCTACACCTTC
d_gene: -; j_gene: TRBJ2-7; v_gene: TRBV29-1; abundance: few; CDR3aa: CSVDEGGTYEQYF; CDR3nt: TGCAGCGTTGACGAGGGGGGCACCTACGAGCAGTACTTC
d_gene: TRBD1; j_gene: TRBJ2-7; v_gene: TRBV6-5; abundance: -; CDR3aa: CASSPQTGIPLEQYF; CDR3nt: TGTGCCAGCAGTCCCCAGACAGGGATCCCCCTCGAGCAGTACTTC
d_gene: -; j_gene: TRBJ2-3; v_gene: TRBV2; abundance: -; CDR3aa: CASSEGPITDTQYF; CDR3nt: TGTGCCAGCAGTGAGGGACCGATCACAGATACGCAGTATTTT
d_gene: TRBD1; j_gene: TRBJ2-3; v_gene: TRBV7-9; abundance: few; CDR3aa: CASSSGTGSIVTQYF; CDR3nt: TGTGCCAGCAGCTCAGGGACAGGGTCCATCGTTACGCAGTATTTT
d_gene: -; j_gene: TRBJ2-2; v_gene: TRBV28; abundance: few; CDR3aa: CASSSPGIARNTGELFF; CDR3nt: TGTGCCAGCAGTTCCCCCGGGATAGCCCGGAACACCGGGGAGCTGTTTTTT
d_gene: -; j_gene: TRBJ2-3; v_gene: TRBV7-2; abundance: -; CDR3aa: CASSLPVTGFIKDTQYF; CDR3nt: TGTGCCAGCAGCCTCCCCGTGACAGGTTTTATAAAAGATACGCAGTATTTT
d_gene: -; j_gene: TRBJ2-2; v_gene: TRBV30; abundance: -; CDR3aa: CAWRRVGLFF; CDR3nt: TGTGCCTGGCGCCGGGTGGGGCTGTTTTTT
d_gene: -; j_gene: TRBJ2-7; v_gene: TRBV9; abundance: once; CDR3aa: CASSERVGGYEQYF; CDR3nt: TGTGCCAGCAGCGAGAGGGTGGGCGGGTACGAGCAGTACTTC
d_gene: TRBD2; j_gene: TRBJ2-1; v_gene: TRBV4-3; abundance: -; CDR3aa: CASSQSGGTLDEQFF; CDR3nt: TGCGCCAGCAGCCAGAGCGGGGGGACCCTCGATGAGCAGTTCTTC
d_gene: -; j_gene: TRBJ1-2; v_gene: TRBV28; abundance: -; CDR3aa: CASNRGGLGIGYTF; CDR3nt: TGTGCCAGCAACCGAGGAGGGTTAGGTATAGGCTACACCTTC
d_gene: -; j_gene: TRBJ1-2; v_gene: TRBV7-9; abundance: -; CDR3aa: CASSAQRLTGLEGYTF; CDR3nt: TGTGCCAGCAGCGCCCAAAGACTGACAGGTCTGGAAGGCTACACCTTC
d_gene: -; j_gene: TRBJ2-2; v_gene: TRBV7-2; abundance: -; CDR3aa: CASSLSRANTGELFF; CDR3nt: TGTGCCAGCAGCTTAAGCCGTGCGAACACCGGGGAGCTGTTTTTT
d_gene: -; j_gene: TRBJ2-3; v_gene: TRBV7-9; abundance: -; CDR3aa: CASSPALGGRSDTQYF; CDR3nt: TGTGCCAGCAGCCCCGCTCTCGGGGGGCGGTCAGATACGCAGTATTTT
d_gene: -; j_gene: TRBJ1-5; v_gene: TRBV4-2; abundance: -; CDR3aa: CASRDDSGNQPQHF; CDR3nt: TGTGCCAGCAGGGATGACAGTGGGAATCAGCCCCAGCATTTT
d_gene: -; j_gene: TRBJ1-1; v_gene: TRBV30; abundance: few; CDR3aa: CAWRKGNTEAFF; CDR3nt: TGTGCCTGGAGAAAAGGGAACACTGAAGCTTTCTTT
d_gene: TRBD1; j_gene: TRBJ2-3; v_gene: TRBV29-1; abundance: -; CDR3aa: CSVDFTDWTGSTDTQYF; CDR3nt: TGCAGCGTTGATTTCACGGATTGGACAGGTTCCACAGATACGCAGTATTTT
d_gene: -; j_gene: TRBJ1-4; v_gene: TRBV28; abundance: -; CDR3aa: CASSSFYRRDEKLFF; CDR3nt: TGTGCCAGCAGTTCTTTCTACAGGAGGGACGAAAAACTGTTTTTT
d_gene: -; j_gene: TRBJ2-1; v_gene: TRBV18; abundance: -; CDR3aa: CASSPPSPSHEQFF; CDR3nt: TGTGCCAGCTCCCCCCCGTCTCCCTCTCATGAGCAGTTCTTC
d_gene: -; j_gene: TRBJ2-3; v_gene: TRBV27; abundance: -; CDR3aa: CASSLSIRQVVGTDTQYF; CDR3nt: TGTGCCAGCAGTTTATCGATTCGACAGGTTGTCGGCACAGATACGCAGTATTTT
d_gene: -; j_gene: TRBJ2-4; v_gene: TRBV2; abundance: few; CDR3aa: CASSVWGAKNIQYF; CDR3nt: TGTGCCAGCAGTGTCTGGGGAGCCAAAAACATTCAGTACTTC
d_gene: -; j_gene: TRBJ1-5; v_gene: TRBV19; abundance: -; CDR3aa: CASSIQYSNQPQHF; CDR3nt: TGTGCCAGTAGTATACAGTATAGCAATCAGCCCCAGCATTTT
d_gene: -; j_gene: TRBJ2-1; v_gene: TRBV28; abundance: -; CDR3aa: CASIPFGRVNEQFF; CDR3nt: TGTGCCAGCATTCCTTTTGGCCGGGTCAATGAGCAGTTCTTC
d_gene: -; j_gene: TRBJ2-7; v_gene: TRBV30; abundance: -; CDR3aa: CAWSEGLSYEQYF; CDR3nt: TGTGCCTGGAGTGAAGGCCTCTCCTACGAGCAGTACTTC
d_gene: -; j_gene: TRBJ1-4; v_gene: TRBV5-1; abundance: once; CDR3aa: CASSIQQSTNEKLFF; CDR3nt: TGCGCCAGCAGCATACAACAGTCAACTAATGAAAAACTGTTTTTT
d_gene: -; j_gene: TRBJ2-7; v_gene: TRBV7-8; abundance: -; CDR3aa: CASSLAGVDGYEQYF; CDR3nt: TGTGCCAGCAGCTTAGCCGGAGTGGACGGCTACGAGCAGTACTTC
d_gene: -; j_gene: TRBJ2-3; v_gene: TRBV19; abundance: few; CDR3aa: CASSETGTRGMRTQYF; CDR3nt: TGTGCCAGTAGTGAAACCGGGACCCGTGGTATGCGTACGCAGTATTTT
d_gene: TRBD1; j_gene: TRBJ2-4; v_gene: TRBV27; abundance: -; CDR3aa: CASSLSGQGAKNIQYF; CDR3nt: TGTGCCAGCAGTTTATCGGGACAGGGGGCCAAAAACATTCAGTACTTC
d_gene: TRBD2; j_gene: TRBJ2-1; v_gene: TRBV9; abundance: few; CDR3aa: CASSVGWTSGFGEQFF; CDR3nt: TGTGCCAGCAGCGTAGGTTGGACTAGCGGTTTCGGTGAGCAGTTCTTC
d_gene: TRBD2; j_gene: TRBJ2-3; v_gene: TRBV30; abundance: -; CDR3aa: CAWSDLAGADTQYF; CDR3nt: TGTGCCTGGAGTGACCTAGCGGGGGCAGATACGCAGTATTTT
d_gene: -; j_gene: TRBJ2-3; v_gene: TRBV28; abundance: few; CDR3aa: CASSSAGEDTQYF; CDR3nt: TGTGCCAGCAGTTCGGCGGGCGAAGATACGCAGTATTTT
d_gene: -; j_gene: TRBJ2-7; v_gene: TRBV2; abundance: -; CDR3aa: CASSTRTYEQYF; CDR3nt: TGTGCCAGTTCGACCCGAACCTACGAGCAGTACTTC
d_gene: TRBD2; j_gene: TRBJ2-1; v_gene: TRBV4-1; abundance: once; CDR3aa: CASSQDHKLRTSGQYNEQFF; CDR3nt: TGCGCCAGCAGCCAAGACCACAAACTAAGGACTAGCGGTCAGTACAATGAGCAGTTCTTC
d_gene: -; j_gene: TRBJ2-7; v_gene: TRBV15; abundance: -; CDR3aa: CATSRAQQGRMAYEQYF; CDR3nt: TGTGCCACCAGCAGAGCTCAACAAGGACGGATGGCCTACGAGCAGTACTTC
d_gene: -; j_gene: TRBJ1-2; v_gene: TRBV7-9; abundance: -; CDR3aa: CASSFPGWDYGYTF; CDR3nt: TGTGCCAGCAGCTTCCCAGGGTGGGACTATGGCTACACCTTC
d_gene: -; j_gene: TRBJ2-7; v_gene: TRBV6-5; abundance: -; CDR3aa: CASSYGSGALEYEQYF; CDR3nt: TGTGCCAGCAGTTACGGGTCGGGGGCGTTAGAATACGAGCAGTACTTC
d_gene: TRBD2; j_gene: TRBJ2-7; v_gene: TRBV10-2; abundance: -; CDR3aa: CASSIGLAGGISYEQYF; CDR3nt: TGCGCCAGCAGTATAGGACTAGCGGGAGGGATCTCCTACGAGCAGTACTTC
d_gene: -; j_gene: TRBJ2-5; v_gene: TRBV9; abundance: -; CDR3aa: CASSAGTSRETQYF; CDR3nt: TGTGCCAGCAGCGCCGGGACTTCCCGAGAGACCCAGTACTTC
d_gene: -; j_gene: TRBJ2-3; v_gene: TRBV4-1; abundance: -; CDR3aa: CASSPRDNTDTQYF; CDR3nt: TGCGCCAGCAGCCCCCGGGACAACACAGATACGCAGTATTTT
d_gene: -; j_gene: TRBJ2-1; v_gene: TRBV2; abundance: -; CDR3aa: CASSGSSYNEQFF; CDR3nt: TGTGCCAGCTCGGGAAGCTCCTACAATGAGCAGTTCTTC
d_gene: -; j_gene: TRBJ1-4; v_gene: TRBV29-1; abundance: -; CDR3aa: CSVIGAGEKLFF; CDR3nt: TGCAGCGTCATTGGGGCGGGAGAAAAACTGTTTTTT
d_gene: TRBD2; j_gene: TRBJ2-3; v_gene: TRBV7-8; abundance: -; CDR3aa: CASSVTSGTDTQYF; CDR3nt: TGTGCCAGCAGCGTGACTAGCGGGACAGATACGCAGTATTTT
d_gene: -; j_gene: TRBJ2-1; v_gene: TRBV29-1; abundance: -; CDR3aa: CSVRSYRGGLYNEQFF; CDR3nt: TGCAGCGTACGATCCTACAGGGGAGGCTTGTACAATGAGCAGTTCTTC
d_gene: -; j_gene: TRBJ2-7; v_gene: TRBV5-4; abundance: -; CDR3aa: CASSLFLGTEQYF; CDR3nt: TGTGCCAGCAGCTTATTTCTAGGGACCGAGCAGTACTTC